These 14 T cell receptor beta chains were sequenced from one sample in a study of OX40 agonist ivuxolimab in advanced cancers. This table comes from immunoSEQ multiplex PCR, and its TCRdb copy is limited to in-frame clones, with some not included. The data show about 70,000 clones, around 90% seen once. The sequenced sample was CD4+ or CD8+ T cells sorted from blood, obtained in a trial of the OX40 agonist ivuxolimab. All receptors derive from an adult with an advanced solid tumor such as melanoma, head and neck, liver or kidney cancer.

As regards this clone: This sample includes further DNA sequences coding for the same CDR3. The chain recombines TRBV5-4 with TRBJ1-2, with 9 bases identical to TRBD1. Germline CDR1 is SGHNT and CDR2 is YYREEE (reference sequence). CDR3 length: 15 amino acids. J was trimmed by 8 bases and V by 8 bases; bases with no gene match: 16. This chain's CDR3 is CASSPGQGGSRGYTF. The CDR3 DNA follows: TGTGCCAGTAGCCCGGGACAGGGAGGTTCAAGGGGCTACACCTTC.

The chain has TRBV10-1 and TRBJ2-3; D perhaps matches TRBD2 (5 bases). V was cut by 6 bases and J by 6 bases, with 16 bases left in between. Looked up from germline, CDR1 is WNHNN and CDR2 is SYGVQD (reference sequence). This CDR3 has 14 residues. The CDR3 reads CASSPGSERDTQYF. The CDR3 bases are TGCGCCAGCAGCCCCGGGTCTGAGCGGGATACGCAGTATTTT.

This clone has more than one count but fewer than ten. V and J are TRBV5-1 and TRBJ1-1, with 9 bases identical to TRBD1. This CDR3 region has 17 residues. Trimming cost V 0 bases and J 1 base; bases outside gene matches: 7. CDR1 is SGHRS and CDR2 is YFSETQ in the germline V gene. The CDR3 nucleotides read TGCGCCAGCAGCTTGGCCGGGACAGGGTTCCAGAACACTGAAGCTTTCTTT. Encoded protein: CASSLAGTGFQNTEAFF.

This chain connects TRBV2 to TRBJ1-6; no clear D. The germline CDR1 and CDR2 sequences are SNHLY and FYNNEI. CDR3 length: 14 residues. The ends were cut back, 4 bases at V and 9 bases at J, with 13 bases in the middle. In DNA, the CDR3 is TGTGCCAGCAGTGGCGGAGACAACGGTTCACCCCTCCACTTT. This codes for CASSGGDNGSPLHF.

This chain links TRBV15 with TRBJ1-4; TRBD1 matches 7 bases. In germline, CDR1 is LNHNV, CDR2 YYDKDF (reference sequence). Unmatched junction bases numbered 9, after V lost 5 bases and J lost 6 bases. The CDR3 spans 15 residues. CDR3 nucleotides: TGTGCCACCAGCGGACGGACAGGTTATTATGAAAAACTGTTTTTT. Amino acid sequence: CATSGRTGYYEKLFF.

The chain joins TRBV9 to TRBJ2-3, with no clear D. Germline V CDR1 and CDR2: SGDLS, YYNGEE. There are 13 residues in the CDR3. Trimming removed 0 bases at V and 6 bases at J, with 8 bases between. CDR3 region: CASSVVDTDTQYF. The CDR3 DNA sequence: TGTGCCAGCAGCGTAGTAGACACGGATACGCAGTATTTT.

The gene calls are TRBV7-2 and TRBJ2-5; tentatively, D is TRBD2 (6 bases). CDR1 SGHTA and CDR2 FQGNSA come from the germline V gene. Trimming removed 10 bases at V and 1 base at J, with 16 bases between. The CDR3 extends over 14 amino acids. The DNA of the CDR3 is TGTGCCACCGGTGGGGGGAGCCTCCAAGAGACCCAGTACTTC. It specifies CATGGGSLQETQYF.

J is TRBJ1-1 and V is TRBV2; TRBD1 matches 7 bases. CDR1 and CDR2 (germline): SNHLY, FYNNEI. V lost 7 bases to trimming and J lost 4 bases; unmatched junction nucleotides: 18. The CDR3 covers 17 residues. The CDR3 coding sequence is TGTGCCAGCAACTCCCGACAGGGACTACCGGGGGGCACTGAAGCTTTCTTT. Its translation is CASNSRQGLPGGTEAFF.

This chain connects TRBV4-1 to TRBJ2-5; D uncertain. The last part of the DNA fits TRBJ2-7 better; the J call may be wrong. The CDR3 runs to 15 residues. In germline, CDR1 is MGHRA, CDR2 YSYEKL. In nucleotides, the CDR3 is TGCGCCAGCAGCCGCGCCACGGTTGCGTCCTACGAGCAGTACTTC. Residues: CASSRATVASYEQYF.

The chain joins TRBV29-1 to TRBJ2-1; D perhaps matches TRBD1 (6 bases). There are 11 residues in the CDR3. Per germline, CDR1 SQVTM and CDR2 ANQGSEA. V was pared by 8 bases and J by 10 bases, with 15 bases between. The CDR3 region has the DNA TGCAGCTGCCCAGACAGGATAGAGCAGTTCTTC. It is translated as CSCPDRIEQFF.

The rearrangement joins TRBV5-1 to TRBJ2-2; D uncertain. This CDR3 is built from 14 residues. CDR1 SGHRS and CDR2 YFSETQ come from the germline V gene. The V end lost 1 base, the J end lost 2 bases, and 6 bases lay between the germline ends. The CDR3 region is CASSLNSNTGELFF. The CDR3 region has the DNA TGCGCCAGCAGCTTGAACAGTAACACCGGGGAGCTGTTTTTT.

This clone was seen only a few times. The CDR3 nucleotides are TGTGCCAGCAGTCACCTGACAGGAAAGAACACCGGGGAGCTGTTTTTT. Amino acids: CASSHLTGKNTGELFF. The chain carries TRBV11-2 and TRBJ2-2; D might be TRBD1 (6 bases). Germline V gene sequence: CDR1 SGHAT, CDR2 FQNNGV. The CDR3 totals 16 residues. Between the trimmed V and J ends, which lost 6 bases and 1 base, there was a span of 15 bases.

V is TRBV5-8 and J is TRBJ1-5, with 11 bases lining up with TRBD1. CDR3 size: 16 residues. J was trimmed by 6 bases and V by 4 bases; bases with no gene match: 9. Germline lookup yields CDR1 SGHTS and CDR2 YDEGEE. CDR3 DNA: TGTGCCAGCAGCGGGCGGACAGGGGGCGCGGGTCAGCCCCAGCATTTT. It codes for CASSGRTGGAGQPQHF.

The genes are TRBV6-6 and TRBJ1-5, with D unclear. The CDR3 spans 15 residues. Germline CDR1 MNHNY, CDR2 SVGAGI (reference sequence). V was shortened by 3 bases and J by 3 bases, with 12 bases between the two germline ends. CDR3 DNA sequence: TGTGCCAGCAGTTATGACGGGAGGCTCAATCAGCCCCAGCATTTT. This gives the protein CASSYDGRLNQPQHF.